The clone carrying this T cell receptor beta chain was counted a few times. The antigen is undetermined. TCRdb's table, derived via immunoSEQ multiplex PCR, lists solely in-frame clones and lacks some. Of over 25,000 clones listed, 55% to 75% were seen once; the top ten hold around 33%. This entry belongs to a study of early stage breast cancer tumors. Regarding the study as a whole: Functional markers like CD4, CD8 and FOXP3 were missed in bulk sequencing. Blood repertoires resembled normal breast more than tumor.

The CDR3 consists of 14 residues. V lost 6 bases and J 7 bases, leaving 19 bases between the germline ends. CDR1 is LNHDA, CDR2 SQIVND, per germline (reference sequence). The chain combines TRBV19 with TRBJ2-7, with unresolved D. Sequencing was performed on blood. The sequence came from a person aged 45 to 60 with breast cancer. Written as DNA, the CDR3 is TGTGCCAGTAGCATACGGGCGGAGCATCAAGAGCAGTACTTC. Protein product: CASSIRAEHQEQYF.